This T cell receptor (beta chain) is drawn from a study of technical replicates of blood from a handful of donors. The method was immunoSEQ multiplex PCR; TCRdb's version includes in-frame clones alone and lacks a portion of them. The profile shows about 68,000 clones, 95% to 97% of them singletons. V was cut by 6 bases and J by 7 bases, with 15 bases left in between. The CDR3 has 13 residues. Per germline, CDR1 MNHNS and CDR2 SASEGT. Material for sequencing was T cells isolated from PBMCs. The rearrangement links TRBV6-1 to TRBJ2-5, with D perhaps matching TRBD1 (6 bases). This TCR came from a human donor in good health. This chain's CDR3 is CASRSQGVRTQYF. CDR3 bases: TGTGCCAGCAGATCACAGGGAGTGAGGACCCAGTACTTC.